This T cell receptor beta chain was sequenced for a study of blood T cell repertoires in COVID-19. The CDR3 consists of 12 residues. CDR1 is WNHNN, CDR2 SYGVQD, per germline (reference sequence). With 3 bases removed from V and 7 bases from J, the gap between germline ends came to 9 bases. Clones were read by immunoSEQ multiplex PCR, and TCRdb kept only the in-frame ones, dropping some. This sample yields approximately 210,000 clones, of which around 83% are seen a single time; 2.9% belongs to the top ten. J is TRBJ1-1 and V is TRBV10-1; D is unclear. The sequenced sample was peripheral blood. This TCR derives from a middle-aged man with active or convalescent COVID-19. The CDR3 region has the DNA TGCGCCAGCAGTGAAGCAGGCTATGAAGCTTTCTTT. This translates into CASSEAGYEAFF.